Listed here are 25 T cell receptor beta chains from one sample, sequenced in a study of T cells in Graves' hyperthyroidism and ophthalmopathy. The source material, RNA transcripts, was used to amplify TCR beta CDR3 regions. Carried out on the TCR CDR3, a first-round RT-PCR used the HTBI primer set. MiXCR was run by TCRdb on the multiplex PCR reads, yielding one entry per CDR3 protein. This table has around 500,000 distinct CDR3 sequences, 20% to 25% appearing once. The sample consisted of blood. The receptors derive from a woman between 65 and 79 years old with Graves' ophthalmopathy.

The chain links TRBV4-1 to TRBJ1-2; the D is unclear. In germline, CDR1 is MGHRA, CDR2 YSYEKL. V was shortened by 1 base and J by 0 bases, with 6 bases between the two germline ends. CDR3 length: 14 amino acids. CDR3 nucleotide sequence: TGCGCCAGCAGCCAAGGTCTGGCTAACTATGGCTACACCTTC. Its translation: CASSQGLANYGYTF.

The J gene is TRBJ1-5, the V gene TRBV28; TRBD1 agrees at 8 bases. CDR3 length: 14 residues. Germline V gene lookup returns CDR1 MDHEN and CDR2 SYDVKM. Trimming cost V 7 bases and J 6 bases; bases outside gene matches: 8. The chain's CDR3 is CASTLQGGRQPQHF. In DNA, the CDR3 is TGTGCCAGCACCCTACAGGGGGGCCGTCAGCCCCAGCATTTT.

The sample holds many counts of this clonotype. The chain employs TRBV6-1 and TRBJ2-2; TRBD2 agrees at 9 bases. The CDR3 length is 15 residues. V lost 7 bases, J lost 4 bases, and 7 bases stayed unmatched. CDR1 is MNHNS and CDR2 is SASEGT in the germline V gene. CDR3 region: CASIKFSGSTGELFF. CDR3 in DNA: TGTGCCAGCATTAAATTTAGCGGGAGCACCGGGGAGCTGTTTTTT.

This clonotype was observed many times. The chain uses TRBV2 and TRBJ1-1; no clear D gene. The CDR3 totals 12 residues. Trimming stripped 5 bases from V and 4 bases from J, with 8 bases between. CDR1 is SNHLY and CDR2 is FYNNEI in the germline V gene. In DNA form, the CDR3 reads TGTGCCAGCAGTACGGGATTCACTGAAGCTTTCTTT. It translates to CASSTGFTEAFF. Full variable domain (remainder filled in from reference TRBV2 and TRBJ1-1): EPEVTQTPSHQVTQMGQEVILRCVPISNHLYFYWYRQILGQKVEFLVSFYNNEISEKSEIFDDQFSVERPDGSNFTLKIRSTKLEDSAMYFCASSTGFTEAFFGQGTRLTVV.

This clonotype occurred a few times. V gene TRBV7-3 combines with J gene TRBJ2-5; 10 positions match TRBD2. The V gene end was trimmed by 6 bases and the J gene end by 5 bases; junction bases not matched to a gene: 12. CDR1 and CDR2 (germline): SGHTA, FQGTGA. The CDR3 is 16 residues long. The CDR3 DNA reads as TGTGCCAGCAGGAATCGGGGAAGCGGGAGGGGGGAGACCCAGTACTTC. This gives the protein CASRNRGSGRGETQYF.

The CDR3 region has the DNA TGTGCCTGTCAGAGCTCTGGAAACACCATATATTTT. It is translated as CACQSSGNTIYF. J is TRBJ1-3 and V is TRBV30; the D is unclear. This CDR3 contains 12 residues. Germline loops: CDR1 GTSNPN, CDR2 SVGIG (reference sequence). Between the trimmed V and J ends, which lost 6 bases and 0 bases, there was a span of 6 bases.

This clonotype was picked up a small number of times. The chain links TRBV7-3 to TRBJ2-1, with a weak D call TRBD1 (6 bases). The CDR3 consists of 13 residues. V shed 1 base and J shed 8 bases, with 9 bases lying between them. Germline V gene data show CDR1 as SGHTA and CDR2 as FQGTGA. Here the CDR3 DNA reads TGTGCCAGCAGCTTAAGGCCAGGGGATGAGCAGTTCTTC. Translated, it gives CASSLRPGDEQFF.

The V and J genes are TRBV7-2 and TRBJ2-1; 8 bases agree with TRBD1. This CDR3 region has 16 residues. The germline gives CDR1 SGHTA, CDR2 FQGNSA. V lost 1 base and J lost 8; bases outside the gene matches: 10. The CDR3 DNA reads as TGTGCCAGCAGCTTAGTATCAGGGGGCGATGGGTATGAGCAGTTCTTC. Translated: CASSLVSGGDGYEQFF.

This chain connects TRBV29-1 to TRBJ2-7; a weak D match, TRBD1 (5 bases). Looked up from germline, CDR1 is SQVTM and CDR2 is ANQGSEA. This CDR3 contains 11 residues. V lost 7 bases, J lost 1 base, and 8 bases lay in between. The CDR3 region is CSGRDSYEQYF. In DNA form, the CDR3 reads TGCAGCGGCAGGGATTCCTACGAGCAGTACTTC.

This clonotype was seen a handful of times. The chain joins TRBV3-1 to TRBJ2-1; TRBD2 matches at 11 bases. This CDR3 has 17 amino acids. The germline CDR1 and CDR2 sequences are LGHDT and YNNKEL (reference sequence). The V segment lost 0 bases and the J segment 10 bases; nucleotides outside the gene matches: 11. The CDR3 here is CASSQDRLAGFIDEQFF. In DNA, the CDR3 is TGTGCCAGCAGCCAAGATCGACTAGCGGGATTCATCGACGAGCAGTTCTTC.

The chain carries TRBV20-1 and TRBJ1-2; 7 nucleotides align to TRBD1. Trimming at V came to 2 bases and at J to 3 bases, leaving 9 bases not matched to a gene. Looked up from germline, CDR1 is DFQATT and CDR2 is SNEGSKA (reference sequence). This CDR3 has 15 amino acids. Here the CDR3 DNA reads TGCAGTGCTAGACCGAACAGGGGACGGGACTATGGCTACACCTTC. Its translation is CSARPNRGRDYGYTF.

This clonotype was recorded a few times. The chain links TRBV11-2 to TRBJ1-5, with D possibly TRBD1 on 5 matching bases. V gave up 0 bases and J gave up 4 bases, with 7 bases separating them. The CDR3 has 14 residues. Germline V gene lookup returns CDR1 SGHAT and CDR2 FQNNGV. The CDR3 loop is CASSLDRANQPQHF. CDR3 nucleotide sequence: TGTGCCAGCAGCTTAGACAGGGCTAATCAGCCCCAGCATTTT.

This clonotype has at least ten counts. The V call is TRBV2, the J call TRBJ2-2; D may be TRBD2 (6 bases). V was pared by 1 base and J by 6 bases, with 12 bases between. CDR1 SNHLY and CDR2 FYNNEI come from the germline V gene. CDR3 length: 15 residues. CDR3 in amino acids: CASSEVLSGAGELFF. The CDR3, as DNA: TGTGCCAGCAGTGAAGTTCTCTCGGGGGCCGGGGAGCTGTTTTTT.

This chain connects TRBV2 to TRBJ1-2; D not resolved. V lost 1 base and J lost 8, with 17 bases in between. Germline lookup yields CDR1 SNHLY and CDR2 FYNNEI. The CDR3 has 15 amino acids. CDR3: CASSEEMRPTWGYTF. The CDR3 nucleotides read TGTGCCAGCAGTGAAGAGATGCGACCCACCTGGGGCTACACCTTC.

There are many counts of this clonotype. The chain joins TRBV7-2 to TRBJ1-1, with no clear D. From germline, CDR1 is SGHTA and CDR2 FQGNSA. CDR3 length: 14 amino acids. The V end was cut by 1 base, the J end by 5 bases, with 11 bases between. The CDR3 region has the DNA TGTGCCAGCAGCTTAGGCGGGTCTCGGACTGAAGCTTTCTTT. It specifies CASSLGGSRTEAFF.

This clonotype came up a few times. The junction departs from the called germline gene at one end, perhaps through a read error. The rearrangement joins TRBV5-1 to TRBJ2-2; TRBD2 is a possible D gene (5 bases). CDR1 is SGHRS, CDR2 YFSETQ, per germline. The CDR3 loop spans 15 amino acids. CDR3 region: CTSSLGRGNTGELFF. CDR3 DNA: TGCACCAGCAGCTTGGGGAGAGGGAACACCGGGGAGCTGTTTTTT. The whole variable domain, remainder taken from reference TRBV5-1 and TRBJ2-2, is KAGVTQTPRYLIKTRGQQVTLSCSPISGHRSVSWYQQTPGQGLQFLFEYFSETQRNKGNFPGRFSGRQFSNSRSEMNVSTLELGDSALYLCTSSLGRGNTGELFFGEGSRLTVL.

With respect to this clonotype: In this CDR3 the conserved last residue, phenylalanine or tryptophan, is missing, so a read error is likely. As DNA, the CDR3 is TGCAGTGCTCGGCCAGGGACTAGCGGGAGGGCCGCATTTTACGAGCAGTACCTC. Translation gives CSARPGTSGRAAFYEQYL. V usage is TRBV20-1 and J usage is TRBJ2-7; 16 bases line up with TRBD2. This CDR3 is 18 amino acids long. Germline CDR1 DFQATT, CDR2 SNEGSKA (reference sequence). V lost 5 bases and J lost 4; bases outside the gene matches: 14.

This clonotype was observed a few times. The gene calls are TRBV10-3 and TRBJ1-2, with TRBD1 as a possible D gene (5 bases). There are 14 residues in the CDR3. CDR1 is ENHRY and CDR2 is SYGVKD in the germline V gene. V shed 2 bases and J shed 3 bases, with 10 bases lying between them. The CDR3 DNA reads TGTGCCATCAGTGAGCGGGGGTTTTACTATGGCTACACCTTC. Translation gives CAISERGFYYGYTF.

This clonotype appeared a few times. The chain uses TRBV11-2 and TRBJ2-3, with 7 positions matching TRBD1. Germline CDR1 is SGHAT and CDR2 is FQNNGV. Losses at the gene ends were 3 bases for V and 4 bases for J; bases not matched to a gene: 10. The CDR3 loop spans 16 amino acids. CDR3 protein: CASSFVTGVSADTQYF. Here the CDR3 DNA reads TGTGCCAGCAGCTTCGTCACAGGGGTTTCAGCAGATACGCAGTATTTT.

The chain has TRBV5-1 and TRBJ2-1; 12 nucleotides align to TRBD1. The CDR3 has 14 amino acids. Germline V gives CDR1 SGHRS, CDR2 YFSETQ. V trimming: 4 bases; J trimming: 13 bases; junction bases outside the gene matches: 9. The CDR3 spells CASSPRDRGRGQFF. The CDR3 DNA sequence: TGCGCCAGCAGCCCAAGGGACAGGGGGCGCGGTCAGTTCTTC.

This clonotype has ten or more counts. This chain uses TRBV28 with TRBJ1-1, with D perhaps matching TRBD1 (5 bases). This CDR3 contains 14 residues. Per the germline V gene, CDR1 is MDHEN and CDR2 is SYDVKM. V lost 5 bases, J lost 8 bases, and 18 bases lay in between. The DNA of the CDR3 is TGTGCCAGCAGTCCGCCCGGGGACGTCCAGGAAGCTTTCTTT. Translation gives CASSPPGDVQEAFF.

This clonotype was seen a single time. The rearrangement uses TRBV3-1 and TRBJ2-2; D is unclear. V was cut by 3 bases and J by 6 bases, with 17 bases left in between. Germline loops: CDR1 LGHDT, CDR2 YNNKEL (reference sequence). This CDR3 is 16 amino acids long. CDR3 in DNA: TGTGCCAGCAGCCACGTCGTCCCCCGGACGGCCGGGGAGCTGTTTTTT. This translates into CASSHVVPRTAGELFF. Variable domain in full (rest from reference TRBV3-1 and TRBJ2-2): DTAVSQTPKYLVTQMGNDKSIKCEQNLGHDTMYWYKQDSKKFLKIMFSYNNKELIINETVPNRFSPKSPDKAHLNLHINSLELGDSAVYFCASSHVVPRTAGELFFGEGSRLTVL.

This clonotype was found a few times. The chain links TRBV12-3 or TRBV12-4 to TRBJ2-7; 7 bases are a match to TRBD1. The trim removed 1 base at V and 2 bases at J, leaving 8 bases unmatched. The CDR3 spans 16 residues. Here the CDR3 DNA reads TGTGCCAGCAGTTTAGAGTCCGGGACAGCCCCCTACGAGCAGTACTTC. Translated: CASSLESGTAPYEQYF.

This clonotype appeared a few times. The genes are TRBV2 and TRBJ2-4; 7 positions match TRBD1. Germline V gene data show CDR1 as SNHLY and CDR2 as FYNNEI. This CDR3 region has 15 residues. J gave up 1 base and V 6 bases, and 6 bases lay outside the gene matches. The CDR3 nucleotides are TGTGCCAGCAGCCTACAGGGGTTGGCCAAAAACATTCAGTACTTC. It specifies CASSLQGLAKNIQYF.

The rearrangement joins TRBV19 to TRBJ2-3; perhaps D is TRBD1 or TRBD2 (7 bases each). Trimming left V 2 bases short and J 7 bases short, with 13 bases between. The CDR3 has 14 residues. Germline V gives CDR1 LNHDA, CDR2 SQIVND (reference sequence). The CDR3 region has the DNA TGTGCCAGTAGTATACGACAGGGAGGGTATACGCAGTATTTT. The encoded protein is CASSIRQGGYTQYF.